This T cell receptor beta chain was captured in a study of blood T cells in healthy people across ages. Study-wide results and caveats: Estimated diversity across one million T cells was deemed an underestimate. Age showed a roughly linear inverse relationship with TCR beta diversity per million T cells.

PCR was performed a second time for about 6 to 12 cycles using a sample-barcoded 5' primer and a J-beta primer mix. Each CDR3 protein is one row after TCRdb ran MiXCR on the 5' RACE reads. Among 890,000 or so distinct CDR3 sequences, 55% to 65% were seen once, and the ten largest hold about a quarter. Total RNA, at least 5.5 micrograms per sample, came from PBMCs. CDR1 is SGHTA, CDR2 FQGNSA, per germline. V lost 0 bases and J lost 4; bases outside the gene matches: 4. This CDR3 region has 15 residues. This clonotype was seen only a few times. Antigen specificity is unknown. The chain recombines TRBV7-2 with TRBJ2-3, with 7 positions matching TRBD1. The TCR comes from a man aged 30 to 39 in good health. The specimen was blood. CDR3 in DNA: TGTGCCAGCAGCTTAGCCCCGGGACAGCCAGATACGCAGTATTTT. Protein: CASSLAPGQPDTQYF.